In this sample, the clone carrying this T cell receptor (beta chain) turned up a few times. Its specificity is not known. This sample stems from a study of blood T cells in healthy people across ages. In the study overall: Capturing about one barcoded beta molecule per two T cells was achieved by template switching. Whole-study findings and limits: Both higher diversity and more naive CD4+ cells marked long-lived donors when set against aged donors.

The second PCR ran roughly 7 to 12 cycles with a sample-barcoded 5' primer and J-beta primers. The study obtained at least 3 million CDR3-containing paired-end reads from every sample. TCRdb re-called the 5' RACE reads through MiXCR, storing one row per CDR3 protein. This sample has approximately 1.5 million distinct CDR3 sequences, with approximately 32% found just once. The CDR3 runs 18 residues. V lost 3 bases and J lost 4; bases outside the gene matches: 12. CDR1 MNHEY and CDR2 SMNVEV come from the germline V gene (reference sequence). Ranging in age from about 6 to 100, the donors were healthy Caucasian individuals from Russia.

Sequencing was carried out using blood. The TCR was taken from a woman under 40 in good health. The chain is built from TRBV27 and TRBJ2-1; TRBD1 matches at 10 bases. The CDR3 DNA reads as TGTGCCAGCAGTTTTATCGGGGGGGGACAGGGGCTGTACAATGAGCAGTTCTTC. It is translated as CASSFIGGGQGLYNEQFF.